A selection of T cell receptor beta chains follows, all from one sample in a study of cytomegalovirus exposure and HLA in healthy donors. Clones were sequenced by immunoSEQ multiplex PCR, and TCRdb holds only the in-frame ones, with some missing. Counted here are roughly 150,000 clones, more than 75% occurring once; the ten biggest clones make up around 3%. Sequencing was done on a sample of PBMCs. These receptor sequences come from a young man in good health and CMV-seronegative. The CDR3 runs from the conserved cysteine through the conserved F or W.

V gene	CDR3 length	CDR3 protein
TRBV7-9	14	CASSAAGGLYEQYF
TRBV28	14	CASSPRVTFYEQYF
TRBV6-1	15	CASSLVYSSYNEQFF
TRBV27	15	CASSSGTGLVQPQHF
TRBV6-1	14	CASSEWGDGTEAFF
TRBV7-9	14	CASSLRQGTDTQYF
TRBV4-2	14	CASSQSAQGLPQHF
TRBV19	14	CASSTGLAGDEQFF
TRBV4-2	14	CASSQEDSSLLRFF
TRBV28	12	CARGTNTDTQYF
TRBV5-1	14	CASSSGTSGYEQYF
TRBV4-1	15	CASSQGPFVNQPQHF
TRBV6-5	15	CASSYLPTINSPLHF
TRBV6-1	17	CASSEVAIRDRTGGYTF
TRBV27	16	CASSSRPGGSTDTQYF
TRBV5-3	18	CARSLVLAGGRSIGELFF
TRBV28	16	CASSRGLAGAQETQYF
TRBV5-5	16	CASSLGGGRRQYEQYF
TRBV19	18	CASSIDGKGQRPETEAFF
TRBV5-1	14	CASTLEASNTEAFF
TRBV5-6	14	CASSLAGTVYGYTF
TRBV14	17	CASSRNGLAYGFETQYF
TRBV7-9	18	CASRLAPTGGRYQETQYF
TRBV4-1	17	CASSQFWTSGISYEQYF
TRBV5-6	14	CASSWGRHNLEQFF
TRBV19	14	CASSTSTTYNEQFF
TRBV7-8	15	CASSLEGGSGNTIYF
TRBV7-9	17	CASSYGHRKDSGNTIYF
TRBV5-1	15	CASSPGTGDYTEAFF
TRBV14	15	CASSPTSGRHNEQFF
TRBV2	15	CASSPPPTRKETQYF
TRBV4-3	15	CASSTLAVDHNEQFF
TRBV6-6	13	CASSPTGNTEAFF
TRBV10-2	17	CASTWTSGGTNTGELFF
TRBV27	14	CASRSTGEYTEAFF
TRBV25-1	13	CASGAGVGETQYF
TRBV7-9	16	CASSFRDSATNEKLFF
TRBV29-1	14	CSVDGRVGTDTQYF
TRBV2	14	CASSDRGGNYGYTF
TRBV29-1	14	CSVDYGLAGETQYF
TRBV7-6	18	CASSLGTSYLPSTDTQYF
TRBV7-9	12	CASAGSGSFPFF
TRBV27	13	CASSGLPGYEQYF
TRBV10-3	14	CAIRVSGNSYEQYF